The entry that follows covers one TCR beta chain sequence. This sample was taken from a study of beta chain features in type 1 diabetes. Expressed TCRB transcripts were sequenced, since all the RNA that had been isolated was reverse transcribed. The method was immunoSEQ multiplex PCR; TCRdb's version includes in-frame clones alone and lacks a portion of them. The data show about 240,000 clones, 25% to 30% seen once. The TCR comes from a young man in good health. Sequenced material: central memory CD4+ T cells from blood.

Written as DNA, the CDR3 is TGTGCCAGCACCCAGGGGGTCACGAGCTCCTACGAGCAGTACTTC. Protein: CASTQGVTSSYEQYF. V usage is TRBV7-2 and J usage is TRBJ2-7, with 7 bases that match TRBD1. V was clipped by 7 bases and J by 0 bases; unmatched bases: 9. The CDR3 sequence is 15 residues long. Germline CDR1 and CDR2: SGHTA and FQGNSA.